This T cell receptor (beta chain) is from a study of CD4 T cells in relation to SARS-CoV-2 and coronaviruses. Clones were sequenced by immunoSEQ multiplex PCR, and TCRdb holds only the in-frame ones, with some missing. This table holds under 20,000 clones, about 80% found once. Broader study findings: This crossreactivity analysis covered spike protein alone, no other viral proteins.

Unexposed donor CD4+ T cells date from about 2011-2018, before the COVID-19 pandemic. Isolation of CD4+ T cells took place after about eleven days in culture. Unexposed-donor CD4+ T cells were probed with SARS-CoV-2 S/N and four cold-coronavirus spikes, cells permitting. PBMCs were plated at some 2 million per well in IL-2-containing medium. Of note for this clone: Its antigen is as yet unknown.

V lost 1 base and J lost 8, with 12 bases in between. This CDR3 comprises 14 residues. The V gene's germline CDR1 is MGHRA and CDR2 YSYEKL. The source is a human donor in good health. Sequencing was done on a sample of CD4+ T cells from PBMCs, cultured in vitro. This chain connects TRBV4-1 to TRBJ2-1; D may be TRBD2 (6 bases). The CDR3 coding sequence is TGCGCCAGCAGCCAAGGGAGGGTTCGAGATGAGCAGTTCTTC. Translating gives CASSQGRVRDEQFF.